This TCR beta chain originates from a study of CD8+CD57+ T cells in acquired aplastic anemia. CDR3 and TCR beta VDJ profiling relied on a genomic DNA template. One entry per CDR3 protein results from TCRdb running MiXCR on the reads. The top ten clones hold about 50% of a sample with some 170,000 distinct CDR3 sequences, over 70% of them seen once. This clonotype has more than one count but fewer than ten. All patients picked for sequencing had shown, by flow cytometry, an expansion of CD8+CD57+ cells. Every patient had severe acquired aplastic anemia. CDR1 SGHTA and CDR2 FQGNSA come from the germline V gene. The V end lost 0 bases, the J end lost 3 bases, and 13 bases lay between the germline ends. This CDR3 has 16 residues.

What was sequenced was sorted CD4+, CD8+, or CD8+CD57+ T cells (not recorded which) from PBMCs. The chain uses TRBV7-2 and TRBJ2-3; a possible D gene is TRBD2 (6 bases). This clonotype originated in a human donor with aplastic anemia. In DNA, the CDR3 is TGTGCCAGCAGCTTAGCGGGCCTAGCGTTAACAGATACGCAGTATTTT. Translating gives CASSLAGLALTDTQYF.